This paragraph covers one TCR beta chain sequence. The same CDR3 can be traced to other DNA sequences in this sample. This record comes from a study of blood T cell repertoires in COVID-19. About the study: Samples taken during acute and convalescent COVID-19 were collected in the United States, Italy and Spain. PBMCs, B-cell-depleted T cells, or T cells were the source of the cDNA or gDNA that made up the material.

Per the original data handling: Researchers report that nucleated cell counts were estimated from reference gene primer amplification. Some clones are missing from TCRdb's copy, which holds only in-frame ones; the method was immunoSEQ multiplex PCR. For V, J and clone size, that table is used; D and trimming come from the DNA. In the table there are fewer than 90,000 clones, about 90% of which are singletons. The CDR3 is made up of 14 amino acids. Germline trimming cut 5 bases from V and 4 bases from J; bases unmatched to any gene: 3. Germline CDR1 LNHDA, CDR2 SQIVND (reference sequence). This clonotype was obtained from a male donor with acute or convalescent COVID-19. The specimen sequenced was peripheral blood. The chain carries TRBV19 and TRBJ1-5; 9 positions match TRBD1. The CDR3 is CASSQTGGNQPQHF. In nucleotides, the CDR3 is TGTGCCAGTAGTCAGACAGGGGGAAATCAGCCCCAGCATTTT. The variable domain in full, completed from reference TRBV19 and TRBJ1-5, reads DGGITQSPKYLFRKEGQNVTLSCEQNLNHDAMYWYRQDPGQGLRLIYYSQIVNDFQKGDIAEGYSVSREKKESFPLTVTSAQKNPTAFYLCASSQTGGNQPQHFGDGTRLSIL.